The clone carrying this TCR beta chain was seen a handful of times. The antigen remains unidentified. This sample is part of a study of T cell repertoires in cytomegalovirus infection. Broader study findings: Individuals carrying CMV plus the relevant HLA were identified by cumulative frequency of public TCR beta families. In two of eight donors, the top clonotype was HLA-C-restricted CMV-specific.

Germline CDR1 reads SNHLY; CDR2 reads FYNNEI. CDR3 length equals 14 residues. Trimming removed 2 bases at V and 8 bases at J, with 10 bases between. TCRdb used MiXCR to reprocess the reads, holding one entry per CDR3 protein. This repertoire shows 600,000 to 800,000 distinct CDR3 sequences, about 24% found once; its top ten account for 6.5% to 10%. The TCR comes from a human donor in good health (CMV status not recorded). Some clones in this sample may be carry-over from other donors' samples. The chain uses TRBV2 and TRBJ1-6; maybe TRBD1 (5 bases). Sequencing input: CD8+ T cells from PBMCs. CDR3 DNA sequence: TGTGCCAGCAGTGAACCTGGACAAGATTCACCCCTCCACTTT. Translated, it gives CASSEPGQDSPLHF.